The clone carrying this T cell receptor (beta chain) was counted a single time. Its specificity is not known. The time point here: week 11, during vaccination. With topical imiquimod, each dose of the vaccine consisted of 300 ug of mutant IDH1 20-mer peptide. This specimen belongs to a study of a mutant IDH1 vaccine in newly diagnosed glioma. Study-wide background: Patients were given eight vaccinations, scheduled in weeks 1, 3, 5, 7, 11, 15, 19 and 23. Vaccines began 4-6 weeks after radiotherapy alone, or with temozolomide cycles.

This CDR3 comprises 12 residues. Trimming removed 4 bases at V and 6 bases at J, with 9 bases between. Germline V gene data show CDR1 as SNHLY and CDR2 as FYNNEI. Profiling relied on immunoSEQ multiplex PCR, and the TCRdb table lists in-frame clones only, not all of them. Here the sample spans about 21,000 clones, roughly 86% being singletons. Study-level findings and limits: The occurrence of vaccine-induced immune responses was seen in around 94% of patients.

The gene calls are TRBV2 and TRBJ1-1; D uncertain. The TCR sequence derives from a woman aged 40 to 50 with glioma. This material consisted of PBMCs, taken from a glioma patient whose treatment included an IDH1 peptide vaccine. CDR3 DNA: TGTGCCAGCAGTGGCGAGGTGCCTGAAGCTTTCTTT. This encodes CASSGEVPEAFF.